The rows below give T cell receptor beta chains drawn from one sample of a study of T cells in Graves' hyperthyroidism and ophthalmopathy. TCRdb analysed the multiplex PCR reads with MiXCR anew, one entry per CDR3 protein. The sample records over 500,000 distinct CDR3 sequences, roughly 15% being singletons. The sample consisted of blood. The receptors originated from a woman between 25 and 40 years old with Graves' ophthalmopathy. CDR3s include the opening cysteine and the closing phenylalanine or tryptophan. A D gene is named only where the DNA matches it firmly. Only some rows state a clone size, as once, few, many or a class for expanded clones.

d_gene	abundance	v_gene	j_gene	CDR3aa	CDR3nt
NA	many	TRBV15	TRBJ2-7	CATSRDLLRDLPYEQYF	TGTGCCACCAGCAGAGATCTTCTCCGGGACCTCCCCTACGAGCAGTACTTC
NA	NA	TRBV28	TRBJ2-4	CASKGGFQYF	TGTGCCAGCAAAGGAGGTTTTCAGTACTTC
TRBD2	NA	TRBV6-1	TRBJ2-1	CASTPAGMHNEQFF	TGTGCCAGCACCCCAGCGGGAATGCACAATGAGCAGTTCTTC
NA	many	TRBV10-3	TRBJ1-1	CAISEGGTEAFF	TGTGCCATCAGTGAGGGGGGCACTGAAGCTTTCTTT
NA	NA	TRBV29-1	TRBJ2-7	CSVEYSGTGSEQYF	TGCAGCGTTGAGTATTCGGGGACGGGAAGCGAGCAGTACTTC
NA	NA	TRBV5-1	TRBJ2-5	CASSIRGGETQYF	TGCGCCAGCTCAATCAGGGGTGGAGAGACCCAGTACTTC
NA	once	TRBV6-2/TRBV6-3	TRBJ2-4	CASSYGEGLNIRYF	TGTGCCAGCAGTTACGGAGAGGGTCTAAACATTCGGTACTTC
NA	NA	TRBV6-2/TRBV6-3	TRBJ2-1	CASSRAGVNNEQFF	TGTGCCAGCTCAAGGGCAGGAGTTAACAATGAGCAGTTCTTC
TRBD2	few	TRBV3-1	TRBJ2-5	CASSQDSRRGAGGIKETQYF	TGTGCCAGCAGCCAAGATTCCCGTCGGGGAGCGGGAGGGATTAAAGAGACCCAGTACTTC
TRBD2	many	TRBV28	TRBJ2-1	CASSFGLAGEYEQFF	TGTGCCAGCAGTTTTGGACTGGCGGGAGAGTATGAGCAGTTCTTC
NA	many	TRBV19	TRBJ1-1	CASTRESGFTEAFF	TGTGCCAGTACAAGGGAGTCAGGGTTCACTGAAGCTTTCTTT
TRBD1	once	TRBV27	TRBJ2-7	CASIRTGGFFNEQYF	TGTGCCAGCATCAGGACAGGGGGTTTTTTCAATGAGCAGTACTTC
NA	NA	TRBV29-1	TRBJ2-3	CSVFSDITYF	TGCAGCGTTTTCTCGGACATTACGTATTTT
NA	many	TRBV20-1	TRBJ2-1	CSARESTSPMGEQFF	TGCAGTGCTAGAGAATCGACTAGTCCGATGGGTGAGCAGTTCTTC
NA	NA	TRBV3-1	TRBJ2-1	CASSQDRGGGAYNEQFF	TGTGCCAGCAGCCAAGACAGGGGCGGTGGGGCCTACAATGAGCAGTTCTTC
TRBD1	many	TRBV20-1	TRBJ2-1	CSARDSGTGDLWEQFF	TGCAGTGCTAGAGATTCCGGGACAGGAGACCTCTGGGAGCAGTTCTTC
NA	many	TRBV20-1	TRBJ2-4	CSARQDGGKNIQYF	TGCAGTGCTAGACAGGACGGAGGAAAAAACATTCAGTACTTC
NA	NA	TRBV10-3	TRBJ2-5	CAINGGLLGGKTQYF	TGTGCCATCAATGGAGGACTTCTGGGAGGAAAGACCCAGTACTTC
NA	NA	TRBV11-3	TRBJ2-5	CASSLGQNPLETQYF	TGTGCCAGCAGCTTAGGACAGAACCCTTTAGAGACCCAGTACTTC
NA	once	TRBV7-9	TRBJ1-5	CASSLGMGDVGEQPQHF	TGTGCCAGCAGCTTAGGTATGGGGGACGTAGGGGAGCAGCCCCAGCATTTT
NA	NA	TRBV15	TRBJ2-1	CATSRGTEVNEQFF	TGTGCCACCAGCAGAGGGACAGAGGTTAATGAGCAGTTCTTC
NA	once	TRBV19	TRBJ1-5	CASTGITGGQPQHF	TGTGCCAGTACCGGCATTACGGGAGGTCAGCCCCAGCATTTT
TRBD2	many	TRBV7-9	TRBJ2-3	CASSFSGISPDTQYF	TGTGCCAGCAGCTTTAGCGGGATTTCCCCAGATACGCAGTATTTT
TRBD2	few	TRBV30	TRBJ2-7	CAWSVLAGGFGEQYF	TGTGCCTGGAGTGTTTTAGCGGGAGGCTTTGGCGAGCAGTACTTC
NA	NA	TRBV6-2/TRBV6-3	TRBJ2-3	CASSYRLVSTDTQYF	TGTGCCAGCAGTTACCGACTAGTTTCGACAGATACGCAGTATTTT
NA	NA	TRBV3-1	TRBJ2-7	CASSQYSNYEQYF	TGTGCCAGCAGCCAATACAGTAACTACGAGCAGTACTTC
NA	NA	TRBV7-2	TRBJ1-3	CASSQATAASGNTIYF	TGCGCCAGCAGCCAAGCCACAGCAGCCTCTGGAAACACCATATATTTT
TRBD2	many	TRBV9	TRBJ2-1	CASSVSLAGGSYNEQFF	TGTGCCAGCAGCGTCTCACTAGCGGGAGGATCCTACAATGAGCAGTTCTTC
TRBD1	many	TRBV11-2	TRBJ2-2	CASSRGGGTGELFF	TGTGCCAGCAGCAGAGGGGGCGGCACCGGGGAGCTGTTTTTT
NA	NA	TRBV7-3	TRBJ2-6	CASSAASGLSGANVLTF	TGTGCCAGCAGCGCGGCTAGTGGGCTATCTGGGGCCAACGTCCTGACTTTC
NA	NA	TRBV24-1	TRBJ1-1	CATRETGPNTEAFF	TGTGCCACCAGGGAGACAGGCCCGAACACTGAAGCTTTCTTT
NA	NA	TRBV12-3/TRBV12-4	TRBJ2-2	CASSSGTRAGELFF	TGTGCCAGCAGTTCAGGGACAAGAGCCGGGGAGCTGTTTTTT
NA	NA	TRBV20-1	TRBJ2-2	CSASPETNTGELFF	TGCAGTGCTAGCCCCGAGACAAACACCGGGGAGCTGTTTTTT
NA	many	TRBV28	TRBJ1-3	CASSLYWGLRGNTIYF	TGTGCCAGCAGTTTATATTGGGGCCTCCGTGGAAACACCATATATTTT
NA	NA	TRBV15	TRBJ1-4	CATSRGPGRSTNEKLFF	TGTGCCACCAGCAGAGGTCCAGGCCGGTCAACTAATGAAAAACTGTTTTTT
NA	many	TRBV28	TRBJ2-7	CASSGVHYYEQYF	TGTGCCAGCAGTGGCGTCCACTACTACGAGCAGTACTTC
NA	NA	TRBV2	TRBJ2-2	CVSRLSGELFF	TGTGTCAGCCGGTTATCCGGGGAGCTGTTTTTT
NA	few	TRBV9	TRBJ1-2	CASSVEMAVDNYGYTF	TGTGCCAGCAGCGTAGAAATGGCAGTTGACAACTATGGCTACACCTTC
NA	few	TRBV24-1	TRBJ2-3	CATSDLRGDTQYF	TGTGCCACCAGTGATTTGAGGGGAGATACGCAGTATTTT
NA	NA	TRBV20-1	TRBJ2-4	CSASLSNIQYF	TGCAGTGCTAGTCTCTCAAACATTCAATACTTC
NA	many	TRBV3-1	TRBJ2-1	CASSQGHAAYNEQFF	TGTGCCAGCAGCCAAGGTCACGCGGCCTACAATGAGCAGTTCTTC
NA	few	TRBV7-9	TRBJ1-2	CASSSEPRLQGYYGYTF	TGTGCCAGCAGCTCCGAGCCCCGACTACAGGGATACTATGGCTACACCTTC
TRBD1	many	TRBV5-5	TRBJ1-2	CASSLGQGLEGYTF	TGTGCCAGCAGCTTGGGACAGGGGCTGGAAGGCTACACCTTC